The 15 T cell receptor beta chains in this list originate from one sample, sequenced in a study of T cells in Graves' hyperthyroidism and ophthalmopathy. Using RNA transcripts as the source, TCR beta CDR3 regions were amplified. A set of HTBI primers served as the primers for a first-round RT-PCR of the TCR CDR3. Via MiXCR, TCRdb re-called the multiplex PCR reads, giving one row per CDR3 protein. The sample shows 410,000 or so distinct CDR3 sequences, about 15% of them seen only once. The source material was blood. The source of these receptors is a man aged 18 to 30 with Graves' ophthalmopathy.

This clonotype was seen ten or more times. This chain uses TRBV5-1 with TRBJ2-2; D remains unclear. The germline V gene encodes CDR1 SGHRS and CDR2 YFSETQ. The ends were cut back, 5 bases at V and 0 bases at J, with 8 bases in the middle. The length of the CDR3 is 14 residues. Here the CDR3 DNA reads TGCGCCAGCAGAGACGCCTCGAACACCGGGGAGCTGTTTTTT. Encoded protein: CASRDASNTGELFF.

Many counts were recorded for this clonotype. The chain joins TRBV24-1 to TRBJ1-2; D gene ambiguous. The germline V and J ends were trimmed by 0 bases and 7 bases, with 8 bases remaining between them. The CDR3 sequence is 13 residues long. Germline values: CDR1 KGHDR, CDR2 SFDVKD. In nucleotides, the CDR3 is TGTGCCACCAGTGATTTGCCAGGATCTGGCTACACCTTC. Translating it yields CATSDLPGSGYTF.

The table lists this clonotype with many counts. The chain couples TRBV10-2 to TRBJ2-3; no clear D gene. The V gene lost 4 bases and the J gene lost 2 bases, with 13 bases spanning the gap. Germline-derived CDR1 and CDR2 are WSHSY and SAAADI. The CDR3 spans 15 residues. CDR3 DNA: TGCGCCAGCAGTGCCCTGGACGTCTACACAGATACGCAGTATTTT. Translation gives CASSALDVYTDTQYF.

This clonotype has ten or more counts. The rearrangement joins TRBV30 to TRBJ1-2; D is unresolved. Deletions cut 2 bases from V and 2 bases from J, with 6 bases between. This CDR3 has 12 residues. In germline, CDR1 is GTSNPN, CDR2 SVGIG (reference sequence). CDR3 sequence reads: CAWSSSNYGYTF. CDR3 nucleotide sequence: TGTGCCTGGAGTTCCTCGAACTATGGCTACACCTTC.

This clonotype has only a few counts. The chain has TRBV5-1 and TRBJ2-5; TRBD2 matches at 8 bases. Germline V gene lookup returns CDR1 SGHRS and CDR2 YFSETQ. After removal of 7 bases from V and 5 bases from J, the junction contained 7 bases not matched to a gene. CDR3 length: 13 amino acids. The CDR3 DNA reads as TGCGCCAGCCGGCGGGGGGAGGATGAGACCCAGTACTTC. Translating gives CASRRGEDETQYF.

This clonotype was counted at least ten times. The rearrangement joins TRBV5-1 to TRBJ1-1; the D is unclear. V lost 4 bases and J 3 bases, leaving 16 bases between the germline ends. The CDR3 consists of 15 residues. Germline-derived CDR1 and CDR2 are SGHRS and YFSETQ. CDR3 amino acids: CASSDRDLGDTEAFF. The CDR3 DNA is TGCGCCAGCAGCGACCGGGATTTGGGAGACACTGAAGCTTTCTTT.

The genes are TRBV19 and TRBJ2-1, with unresolved D. Germline values: CDR1 LNHDA, CDR2 SQIVND (reference sequence). The CDR3 is made up of 16 amino acids. The V gene lost 5 bases and the J gene lost 0 bases, with 14 bases spanning the gap. CDR3 loop: CASSPRTFSSYNEQFF. The CDR3 DNA reads TGTGCCAGTAGTCCCCGGACCTTTAGCTCCTACAATGAGCAGTTCTTC.

In this sample, this clonotype turned up a few times. This sequence joins TRBV7-9 and TRBJ1-2; 11 bases agree with TRBD1. J lost 8 bases, V lost 5 bases, and 16 bases had no gene match. The CDR3 length is 17 residues. Germline CDR1 is SEHNR and CDR2 is FQNEAQ (reference sequence). The CDR3 spells CASSLGDRGTGSEGYTF. The CDR3 nucleotides read TGTGCCAGCAGCCTGGGGGACAGGGGGACGGGTTCTGAAGGCTACACCTTC.

This clonotype was seen many times. The CDR3 loop reads CASSEEGEQYF. CDR3 coding DNA: TGTGCCAGCAGTGAAGAGGGAGAGCAGTACTTC. The chain employs TRBV6-1 and TRBJ2-7; D is unclear. This CDR3 contains 11 residues. V was cut by 1 base and J by 7 bases, with 5 bases left in between. In germline, CDR1 is MNHNS, CDR2 SASEGT.

This clonotype was picked up many times. The chain couples TRBV6-1 to TRBJ1-2; TRBD1 is a possible D gene (5 bases). Germline CDR1 MNHNS, CDR2 SASEGT. This CDR3 contains 13 residues. Trimming stripped 6 bases from V and 8 bases from J, with 16 bases between. The CDR3 sequence is CASRSDSPIGYTF. The CDR3 coding sequence is TGTGCCAGCAGATCCGACAGCCCGATCGGCTACACCTTC.

This clonotype has a count of ten or more. The rearrangement links TRBV28 to TRBJ1-2, with D perhaps TRBD1 (5 bases). The CDR3 contains 13 residues. In germline, CDR1 is MDHEN, CDR2 SYDVKM. Trimming shortened V by 1 base and J by 5 bases, and 8 bases separated the two germline ends. The CDR3, as DNA: TGTGCCAGCAGTTTATCGGCAGGGTATGGCTACACCTTC. It codes for CASSLSAGYGYTF.

There are many counts of this clonotype. The V and J genes are TRBV20-1 and TRBJ1-5; perhaps TRBD1 as D (6 bases). The CDR3 has 17 residues. Germline loops: CDR1 DFQATT, CDR2 SNEGSKA (reference sequence). Deletions cut 5 bases from V and 0 bases from J, with 20 bases between. The DNA of the CDR3 is TGCAGTGCTGAATCAACCACGGGACACTTTAGCAATCAGCCCCAGCATTTT. Its translation: CSAESTTGHFSNQPQHF.

The rearrangement joins TRBV6-6 to TRBJ1-2; D gene uncertain. Germline V lookup: CDR1 MNHNY, CDR2 SVGAGI (reference sequence). Deletions cut 1 base from V and 0 bases from J, with 9 bases between. The CDR3 covers 15 residues. The CDR3 DNA reads TGTGCCAGCAGTTACTTAGGAGGAGCTAACTATGGCTACACCTTC. It yields the protein CASSYLGGANYGYTF.

This clonotype has ten or more counts. V gene TRBV20-1 combines with J gene TRBJ2-4; 7 positions match TRBD1. V dropped 2 bases and J dropped 9; count of bases not matched to a gene: 13. CDR1 is DFQATT, CDR2 SNEGSKA, per germline (reference sequence). This CDR3 has 15 residues. The CDR3 loop is CSARPVDRIVGIQYF. DNA of the CDR3: TGCAGTGCTAGACCAGTGGACAGGATCGTGGGCATTCAGTACTTC.

There are many counts of this clonotype. The V and J genes are TRBV10-1 and TRBJ1-1; no clear D gene. The CDR3 is made up of 13 amino acids. Trimming left V 6 bases short and J 1 base short, with 9 bases between. Germline CDR1 WNHNN, CDR2 SYGVQD (reference sequence). CDR3 loop: CASSDAGNTEAFF. The CDR3 DNA sequence: TGCGCCAGCAGCGACGCGGGGAACACTGAAGCTTTCTTT.